Each of the 17 T cell receptor beta chains below was sequenced from the same sample in a study of monozygotic twins with inflammatory bowel disease. TCRdb processed the 5' RACE reads again and assigns one entry to each CDR3 protein, with no DNA. In all, the sample yields 400,000 to 500,000 distinct CDR3 sequences. The sequencing input was blood. Receptors originate from a human donor with ulcerative colitis or Crohn's disease, or a healthy co-twin of an affected twin (not recorded which).

The chain uses TRBV10-3 and TRBJ2-1; TCRdb outputs TRBD2, but without DNA this stays unchecked. Germline V gene sequence: CDR1 ENHRY, CDR2 SYGVKD. This CDR3 spans 16 amino acids. The CDR3 region is CAISVGTSGSRNEQFF.

The rearrangement links TRBV5-1 to TRBJ1-1. The CDR3 consists of 14 residues. From germline, CDR1 is SGHRS and CDR2 YFSETQ. CDR3: CASSLSPGGTEAFF. The whole variable domain, filled in from reference TRBV5-1 and TRBJ1-1, reads KAGVTQTPRYLIKTRGQQVTLSCSPISGHRSVSWYQQTPGQGLQFLFEYFSETQRNKGNFPGRFSGRQFSNSRSEMNVSTLELGDSALYLCASSLSPGGTEAFFGQGTRLTVV.

V usage is TRBV7-2 and J usage is TRBJ1-1. The germline V gene encodes CDR1 SGHTA and CDR2 FQGNSA. The CDR3 length is 11 residues. The CDR3 protein is CASSQPTEAFF. The full variable domain, in which reference TRBV7-2 and TRBJ1-1 provide the parts outside the CDR3, is GAGVSQSPSNKVTEKGKDVELRCDPISGHTALYWYRQSLGQGLEFLIYFQGNSAPDKSGLPSDRFSAERTGGSVSTLTIQRTQQEDSAVYLCASSQPTEAFFGQGTRLTVV.

The rearrangement joins TRBV5-1 to TRBJ2-1; the TCRdb D gene call, TRBD2, has no DNA to confirm it. Germline lookup yields CDR1 SGHRS and CDR2 YFSETQ. The CDR3 runs 17 residues. The CDR3 is CASSFGGLAGIYNEQFF.

The chain uses TRBV6-5 and TRBJ1-3; TCRdb's assignment of TRBD1 cannot be checked, as there is no DNA. The CDR3 has 13 amino acids. CDR1 and CDR2 (germline): MNHEY, SVGAGI. CDR3 sequence: CASRRTAGNTIYF.

V gene TRBV10-3 combines with J gene TRBJ2-1; the D gene TCRdb calls, TRBD2, cannot be checked with no DNA. Germline V gives CDR1 ENHRY, CDR2 SYGVKD. The CDR3 runs 17 residues. The CDR3 sequence is CAIGGLAGGSSYNEQFF.

The V gene is TRBV7-2, the J gene TRBJ2-7. Per the germline V gene, CDR1 is SGHTA and CDR2 is FQGNSA. CDR3 length: 15 amino acids. CDR3 sequence: CASSPLGSGSYEQYF.

The chain has TRBV5-1 and TRBJ2-3. CDR1 and CDR2 (germline): SGHRS, YFSETQ. This CDR3 comprises 15 residues. The CDR3 loop is CASSLAPTTQDTQYF.

J is TRBJ1-5 and V is TRBV19; TCRdb outputs TRBD1, but without DNA this stays unchecked. Germline V gene lookup returns CDR1 LNHDA and CDR2 SQIVND (reference sequence). The CDR3 sequence is 16 residues long. CDR3 sequence reads: CASSTSGGGSNQPQHF.

This sequence joins TRBV19 and TRBJ1-2; TCRdb selects TRBD1, and the lack of DNA leaves this call unchecked. The CDR3 length is 17 residues. The V gene's germline CDR1 is LNHDA and CDR2 SQIVND (reference sequence). CDR3 in amino acids: CASSPSSGTANFYGYTF. Combining the CDR3 with reference TRBV19 and TRBJ1-2 gives the whole variable domain DGGITQSPKYLFRKEGQNVTLSCEQNLNHDAMYWYRQDPGQGLRLIYYSQIVNDFQKGDIAEGYSVSREKKESFPLTVTSAQKNPTAFYLCASSPSSGTANFYGYTFGSGTRLTVV.

The chain is built from TRBV3-1 and TRBJ2-7. CDR1 and CDR2 from the germline V gene are LGHDT and YNNKEL (reference sequence). The CDR3 extends over 12 amino acids. CDR3 loop: CASSRTPYEQYF.

The V and J genes are TRBV20-1 and TRBJ2-5; TCRdb returns TRBD2, unconfirmable since there is no DNA. This CDR3 has 12 amino acids. CDR1 and CDR2 (germline): DFQATT, SNEGSKA (reference sequence). This CDR3 reads CSASSSGETQYF.

The chain uses TRBV3-1 and TRBJ1-4; with no DNA, the TCRdb D assignment of TRBD1 cannot be verified. Per germline, CDR1 LGHDT and CDR2 YNNKEL (reference sequence). The CDR3 covers 15 residues. CDR3 amino acids: CASSQGDTRSEKLFF.

The V and J genes are TRBV28 and TRBJ2-1; absent DNA, TCRdb's TRBD2 call cannot be checked. There are 13 residues in the CDR3. From germline, CDR1 is MDHEN and CDR2 SYDVKM. This chain's CDR3 is CASSSNPQLAAFF.

This chain links TRBV9 with TRBJ1-2; TCRdb reports TRBD1, a call that lacks DNA to check it against. CDR1 is SGDLS and CDR2 is YYNGEE in the germline V gene. This CDR3 has 13 residues. The CDR3 spells CASSEYRLRGYTF.

V and J are TRBV20-1 and TRBJ2-4; the D call from TCRdb, TRBD2, cannot be confirmed without DNA. Germline values: CDR1 DFQATT, CDR2 SNEGSKA (reference sequence). This CDR3 is built from 17 residues. CDR3 loop: CSARDLRRDGAKNIQYF.

The CDR3 protein is CATSRPSGGAVSEQFF. The chain uses TRBV15 and TRBJ2-1; the D call from TCRdb, TRBD2, cannot be confirmed without DNA. This CDR3 contains 16 residues. Per germline, CDR1 LNHNV and CDR2 YYDKDF (reference sequence). The variable domain in full, completed from reference TRBV15 and TRBJ2-1, reads DAMVIQNPRYQVTQFGKPVTLSCSQTLNHNVMYWYQQKSSQAPKLLFHYYDKDFNNEADTPDNFQSRRPNTSFCFLDIRSPGLGDTAMYLCATSRPSGGAVSEQFFGPGTRLTVL.